This is a list of T cell receptor beta chains from one sample in a study of cytomegalovirus exposure and HLA in healthy donors. Profiling relied on immunoSEQ multiplex PCR, and the TCRdb table lists in-frame clones only, not all of them. The profile shows about 87,000 clones, 65% to 75% of them singletons. The sequencing sample was made of PBMCs. The source is a man between 25 and 39 years old in good health and CMV-seropositive. Both conserved end residues are part of each CDR3. A D gene is named only where the DNA matches it firmly. Rows give clone size only sometimes, using once, few, many, or a class for an expanded clone.

TRBV10-3	-	TRBJ1-1	-	TGTGCCGCCTGGGGCCCACGGAACACTGAAGCTTTCTTT	CAAWGPRNTEAFF
TRBV5-1	TRBD2	TRBJ2-7	-	TGCGCCAGCAGCTTGGCCAGGACTAGCGGGATCTACGAGCAGTACTTC	CASSLARTSGIYEQYF
TRBV19	TRBD1	TRBJ2-5	-	TGTGCCAGTAGTATAACAGGGGCGATCCAAGAGACCCAGTACTTC	CASSITGAIQETQYF
TRBV28	TRBD1	TRBJ1-2	-	TGTGCCAGCAGTTTGGGACAGGGGAAGACTAACTATGGCTACACCTTC	CASSLGQGKTNYGYTF
TRBV6-5	TRBD1	TRBJ2-7	few	TGTGCCAGTGGGGACAGGGGGCGCCACGAGCAGTACTTC	CASGDRGRHEQYF
TRBV5-6	-	TRBJ1-3	few	TGTGCCAGCAGCTCAAAGAAGAGAATTTCAGGAAACACCATATATTTT	CASSSKKRISGNTIYF
TRBV7-4	TRBD2	TRBJ2-7	-	TGTGCCAGCAGCCCGATTAGCGGGGCGAACGAGCAGTACTTC	CASSPISGANEQYF
TRBV27	-	TRBJ1-6	-	TGTGCCAGCAGTTTATCTTTCGAGAGCTCCTATAATTCACCCCTCCACTTT	CASSLSFESSYNSPLHF
TRBV9	TRBD2	TRBJ2-1	-	TGTGCCAGCAGCGTAGGGGGGGGACTAGCGGACAATGAGCAGTTCTTC	CASSVGGGLADNEQFF
TRBV7-2	-	TRBJ1-1	-	TGTGCCAGCAGCCCCTGGACAGTAAGTGAAGCTTTCTTT	CASSPWTVSEAFF
TRBV15	-	TRBJ2-1	-	TGTGCCACCAGCAGAGAGATAGGTACAATGAGAGGCTCCTACAATGAGCAGTTCTTC	CATSREIGTMRGSYNEQFF
TRBV7-2	TRBD2	TRBJ2-3	-	TGTGCCAGCCAGGGGATAGCGGGGGTTGGTACGCAGTATTTT	CASQGIAGVGTQYF
TRBV19	TRBD1	TRBJ2-7	-	TGTGCCAGTAGTCTCAGGACAGGGTTCGACGAGCAGTACTTC	CASSLRTGFDEQYF
TRBV19	-	TRBJ1-6	-	TGTGCCACGGGACTTTCCAATTCACCCCTCCACTTT	CATGLSNSPLHF
TRBV19	TRBD1	TRBJ1-5	-	TGTGCCAGCAATGACAGGGCCTTTAATCAGCCCCAGCATTTT	CASNDRAFNQPQHF
TRBV7-9	TRBD1	TRBJ2-7	few	TGTGCCAGCAGCTTGATGGGGACAGGGGCCGACGAGCAGTACTTC	CASSLMGTGADEQYF
TRBV6-1	TRBD1	TRBJ2-1	-	TGTGCCAGCGGCTTTTGGACAGGGGACAATGAGCAGTTCTTC	CASGFWTGDNEQFF
TRBV7-8	-	TRBJ2-7	-	TGTGCCAGCAGCTTAGTGCGGAATGGGGAGCAGTACTTC	CASSLVRNGEQYF
TRBV30	-	TRBJ1-1	-	TGTGCCTGGAGTGTGTTGGCAGGTTCTACCTACATGAACACTGAAGCTTTCTTT	CAWSVLAGSTYMNTEAFF
TRBV4-3	-	TRBJ2-3	-	TGCGCCAGCAGCCAATCATATGGTGCGGGCACAGATACGCAGTATTTT	CASSQSYGAGTDTQYF
TRBV9	TRBD1	TRBJ1-5	-	TGTGCCAGCAGCGTAGGGGACAGAAATCAGCCCCAGCATTTT	CASSVGDRNQPQHF
TRBV28	TRBD1	TRBJ1-5	few	TGTGCCAGCAGTGGCAGGGGGCCCAATCAGCCCCAGCATTTT	CASSGRGPNQPQHF
TRBV5-1	-	TRBJ2-3	few	TGCGCCAGCAGCTTGGACAGGGGCACAGATACGCAGTATTTT	CASSLDRGTDTQYF
TRBV5-1	TRBD1	TRBJ1-1	-	TGCGCCAGCAGCTTGGGACGGGACAGGGTCACTGAAGCTTTCTTT	CASSLGRDRVTEAFF
TRBV6-1	-	TRBJ1-5	few	TGTGCCAGCAGTGGACCGAGGGTTGGACAGCCCCAGCATTTT	CASSGPRVGQPQHF
TRBV4-2	-	TRBJ1-1	-	TGTGCCAGCAGCCAAGAATTTATGAACACTGAAGCTTTCTTT	CASSQEFMNTEAFF
TRBV5-1	TRBD2	TRBJ2-7	once	TGCGCCAGCAGCTGGAGTACTAGCGGGGGGGACTACGAGCAGTACTTC	CASSWSTSGGDYEQYF
TRBV18	TRBD1	TRBJ2-7	few	TGTGCCAGCTCGGGGACAGGGGGCTACGAGCAGTACTTC	CASSGTGGYEQYF
TRBV28	-	TRBJ2-5	-	TGTGCCAGCAGTTTTGGGCGACAAGAGACCCAGTACTTC	CASSFGRQETQYF
TRBV4-3	-	TRBJ1-5	-	TGCGCCAGCAGCCAAGATTTGGCCCGTGATCAGCCCCAGCATTTT	CASSQDLARDQPQHF
TRBV5-1	-	TRBJ2-7	-	TGCGCCAGCAGCTCCCAATACAGGGAGAATGGGGAGCAGTACTTC	CASSSQYRENGEQYF
TRBV5-1	-	TRBJ2-2	-	TGCGCCAGCAGCTTGTCAGGGGCCGGGGAGCTGTTTTTT	CASSLSGAGELFF
TRBV7-2	TRBD1	TRBJ1-2	-	TGTGCCAGCAGCTTAGACAGGGGAAATGGCTACACCTTC	CASSLDRGNGYTF
TRBV2	-	TRBJ1-4	-	TGTGCCAGCAGCTTAGGGGCGAGGATGAAAAAACTGTTTTTT	CASSLGARMKKLFF
TRBV5-1	-	TRBJ1-2	-	TGCGCCAGCAGCTTGGACTACGGGTTTGGCTACACCTTC	CASSLDYGFGYTF
TRBV2	-	TRBJ1-3	-	TGTGCCAGCAGTGAACAGGGATTTCCTGGAAACACCATATATTTT	CASSEQGFPGNTIYF
TRBV6-5	TRBD1	TRBJ1-5	once	TGTGCCAGCAGTTTATTCGGACAGGGTACAAATCAGCCCCAGCATTTT	CASSLFGQGTNQPQHF
TRBV7-3	-	TRBJ2-6	few	TGTGCCAGCAGCTTACGTACAGGGCCCTCTGGGGCCAACGTCCTGACTTTC	CASSLRTGPSGANVLTF
TRBV5-1	TRBD1	TRBJ2-6	-	TGCGCCAGCAGCCCCGAGACAGGGGGCTCACCCTCTGGGGCCAACGTCCTGACTTTC	CASSPETGGSPSGANVLTF
TRBV6-5	TRBD2	TRBJ2-7	once	TGTGCCAGCAGTTACGAGACTAGCGGGATCCCATACGAGCAGTACTTC	CASSYETSGIPYEQYF